Listed here is a single TCR beta chain. The target of this receptor is not known. No per-base quality is available; no much larger clone lies one base away. The sample originates from a study of beta chain features in type 1 diabetes listed by TCRdb under 2018. Background on the whole study: Patients and healthy donors did not differ in mean age, gender distribution, total cell number or subset yield. Regulatory and stem cell-like memory subsets were isolated from only 8 patients and 8 healthy donors, whereas naive and central memory subsets came from all 30 or so donors. Across all samples, approximately 98,000,000 sorted cells were examined, and cell number per subset correlated strongly with RNA yield. The study compared TCRB repertoires of sorted circulating CD4+ T cell subsets between recently diagnosed type 1 diabetes patients and matched healthy donors. Overall study results and their limits: A moderate but significant shortening of TCRB CDR3 length was observed in type 1 diabetes patients in all four CD4+ subsets. Because small numbers of individuals were included in the HLA sub-analyses, any influence of HLA type on TCRB rearrangement was left unresolved. Fewer insertions and more nucleotide deletions at VDJ recombination sites were observed in patients with type 1 diabetes, implying thymic rearrangement abnormalities. Because cDNA rather than genomic DNA was sequenced, highly expressing activated cells could have been over-represented, although no difference in activation and CD3 levels was found between groups. Shorter templates might be favored by PCR, yet because patient and control samples were amplified and corrected together, any such skew would affect both groups equally. Naive, central memory and regulatory TCRB repertoires appeared more similar among patients than among healthy donors.

All of the isolated RNA was reverse transcribed with the High Capacity cDNA Reverse Transcription Kit, so expressed TCRB transcripts were sequenced. Deep immunoSEQ sequencing was applied to naive, central memory and regulatory T cell samples, giving an average of about 3.7 million total reads per sample. Sorted cells were lysed in RLT buffer and RNA was extracted with DNase-treated RNeasy Micro or Mini kits, depending on cell number. To prevent cross-contamination, each cell subset was processed individually, whereas patient and healthy donor samples were processed jointly. TCRB sequences were amplified from cDNA with the immunoSEQ multiplex PCR, producing 87-bp fragments spanning the CDR3 region. Sequencing of the amplicons was performed on the Illumina HiSeq platform. As for how the authors treated the data: Synthetic template baselines were used to correct PCR bias computationally, reads within Hamming distance 2 were collapsed, and singletons that could not be merged were discarded. Reads were aligned against IMGT to assign V, D and J genes, CDR3 length and insertions or deletions at six rearrangement sites. Clonotype counts were normalized to sorted cell number within each subset before computing true diversity and Gini coefficients with the tcR R package. Repertoire sharing was quantified using the overlap coefficient calculated on TCRB nucleotide sequences. Out-of-frame TCRB sequences from naive cells were analyzed to stand in for the pre-selection repertoire. This immuneACCESS table, as held by TCRdb, lists in-frame sequences with V and J called but not all clones. Of the missing ones, under half trace to an unresolved V gene in checked studies; the others have no known cause. The V and J calls and clone size were taken over from that table, and D and trimming were inferred from the DNA. The sample includes roughly 370,000 clones, with approximately 13% observed a single time. Of the sample, approximately 0.038% falls within the top ten clones.

Each donor gave one peripheral blood draw, roughly 120 mL on average, collected into heparinised tubes. Using a panel that included CD45RO, CCR7, CD25, CD127, CD95 and CD27, naive, central memory, regulatory and stem cell-like memory CD4+ T cells were sorted on a BD FACSAria II. Every sorted population had a purity above 95%. Right away, PBMCs were isolated by Lymphoprep density gradient centrifugation and were stained directly, with no culture step. To minimize batch effects, samples were stained and sorted in pairs, one healthy donor with one patient per experiment. The sequence was collected from a man younger than 45 in good health. Sample: naive CD4+ T cells from blood. What the cell subset or site label conveys for this sample: true naive CD4+ T cells.

The CDR3 reads as follows: CASRGGTDTQYF. The sequenced DNA is TGTGCCAGCAGAGGAGGGACAGATACGCAGTATTTT. The V and J genes are TRBV7-2 and TRBJ2-3; a tentative D call is TRBD2 (6 bases match). As encoded in the germline V gene, CDR1 is SGHTA while CDR2 is FQGNSA. V and J are truncated by 6 bases and 3 bases respectively, leaving an intervening sequence of 7 bases. Inclusive of the bounding cysteine and phenylalanine, the CDR3 is 12 residues long. The read is trimmed to its CDR3 DNA, 36 bases read in frame from base 1.